This T cell receptor beta chain came from a study of graft-versus-host responses after intestinal transplantation. Study background: Isolated intestinal, liver-intestinal, or multivisceral transplants were what recipients had. Anti-thymocyte globulin served as induction for all recipients, who then took tacrolimus and steroids for approximately 3 years. Study results and caveats: High graft-versus-host to host-versus-graft clonal ratios were seen in allografts of patients with graft-donor T cell macrochimerism. GvH clones appeared in recipient marrow, some first in ileum or blood.

Sequencing was performed with immunoSEQ multiplex PCR; in TCRdb, only in-frame clones are kept and a portion is missing. In the table there are about 15,000 clones, 65% to 85% of which are singletons. Germline CDR1 is SEHNR and CDR2 is FQNEAQ (reference sequence). V lost 8 bases and J lost 3, with 8 bases in between. The CDR3 has 12 residues. Notes on this clone: Its antigen remains unknown.

The authors processed graft tissue to release intraepithelial and lamina propria lymphocytes. This clonotype originated in a human patient who received an intestinal transplant, so some T cells may come from the graft donor. Sequences were derived from ileum tissue, sampled roughly 460 days after intestinal transplant. The chain recombines TRBV7-9 with TRBJ1-5; D gene ambiguous. In DNA form, the CDR3 reads TGTGCCAGCCGAATCAACAATCAGCCCCAGCATTTT. Its translation is CASRINNQPQHF. The whole variable domain, filled in from reference TRBV7-9 and TRBJ1-5, reads DTGVSQNPRHKITKRGQNVTFRCDPISEHNRLYWYRQTLGQGPEFLTYFQNEAQLEKSRLLSDRFSAERPKGSFSTLEIQRTEQGDSAMYLCASRINNQPQHFGDGTRLSIL.